This T cell receptor beta chain originates from a study of T cell responses to AZD1222 COVID-19 vaccine. The study's findings and limits: Most donors were white British and more were female, and clonal diversity was possibly underestimated. At baseline, seropositivity was found in only six or seven AZD1222 recipients.

Concerning this clone: Its antigen is currently unknown.

Profiling relied on immunoSEQ multiplex PCR, and the TCRdb table lists in-frame clones only, not all of them. The table has 100,000 to 150,000 clones, about 89% seen once. This CDR3 is 14 amino acids long. The V gene's germline CDR1 is LGHDT and CDR2 YNNKEL (reference sequence). V was trimmed by 3 bases and J by 5 bases, leaving 10 bases between them. The sequence was obtained from an adult in good health. The J gene is TRBJ2-2, the V gene TRBV3-1 (or the pseudogene TRBV3-2); no reliable D call. This specimen consisted of peripheral blood, obtained on day 0 of AZD1222 vaccination. In DNA, the CDR3 is TGTGCCAGCAGCCAGGCTACTCATACCGGGGAGCTGTTTTTT. Its protein is CASSQATHTGELFF.